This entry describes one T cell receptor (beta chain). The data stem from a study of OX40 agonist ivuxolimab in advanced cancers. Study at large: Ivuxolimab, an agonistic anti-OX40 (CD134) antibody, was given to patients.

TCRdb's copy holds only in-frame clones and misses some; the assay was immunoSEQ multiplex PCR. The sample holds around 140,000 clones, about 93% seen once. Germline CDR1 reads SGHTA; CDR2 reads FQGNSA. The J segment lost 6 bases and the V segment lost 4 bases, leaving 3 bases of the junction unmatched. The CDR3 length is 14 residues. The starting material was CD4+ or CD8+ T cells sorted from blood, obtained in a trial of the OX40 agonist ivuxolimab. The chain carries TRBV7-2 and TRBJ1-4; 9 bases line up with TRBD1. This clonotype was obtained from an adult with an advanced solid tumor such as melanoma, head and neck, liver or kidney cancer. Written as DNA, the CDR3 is TGTGCCAGCAGCTCGACAGGGGGGTATGAAAAACTGTTTTTT. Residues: CASSSTGGYEKLFF.